The 3 T cell receptor beta chains below all came from one sample that was sequenced in a study of blood T cell repertoires in COVID-19. Produced via immunoSEQ multiplex PCR; TCRdb's table is partial and in-frame only. In the table there are roughly 290,000 clones, 80% to 90% of which are singletons. Sequencing was done on a sample of peripheral blood. The receptors were gathered from a man aged 25-45 years with acute or convalescent COVID-19.

The chain joins TRBV9 to TRBJ2-1, with a possible D match to TRBD2 (5 bases). The germline gives CDR1 SGDLS, CDR2 YYNGEE. This CDR3 has 15 amino acids. Trimming cost V 4 bases and J 0 bases, with 11 bases left between them. The CDR3 sequence is CASSPTADSYNEQFF. CDR3 sequence (DNA): TGTGCCAGCAGCCCCACAGCGGACTCCTACAATGAGCAGTTCTTC.

The chain joins TRBV5-1 to TRBJ2-2; 9 nucleotides agree with TRBD1. This CDR3 is 16 amino acids long. Germline V gene lookup returns CDR1 SGHRS and CDR2 YFSETQ. V trimming: 4 bases; J trimming: 0 bases; junction bases outside the gene matches: 4. The CDR3 coding sequence is TGCGCCAGCAGCGACCGGACAGGGGCGAACACCGGGGAGCTGTTTTTT. This gives the protein CASSDRTGANTGELFF.

The genes are TRBV28 and TRBJ2-5; 8 bases agree with TRBD2. V shed 3 bases, J shed 4 bases, and the junction held 10 bases outside the gene matches. The CDR3 runs 16 residues. The germline V gene has CDR1 MDHEN and CDR2 SYDVKM. The DNA of the CDR3 is TGTGCCAGCAGTTTCTGGGGAGCGGGAGTGGGAGAGACCCAGTACTTC. This gives the protein CASSFWGAGVGETQYF.